The rows below give T cell receptor beta chains drawn from one sample of a study of shared clonotypes between healthy human individuals. Only in-frame clones appear in the TCRdb table, and some are missing; sequencing was by immunoSEQ multiplex PCR. The table includes under 1,100,000 clones, 78% detected once. Input material: memory CD4+ T cells from PBMCs. These receptors all stem from a man aged 18 to 30 in good health. Some clones in this sample may be carry-over from other donors' samples. Both conserved end residues are part of each CDR3. D genes are given only for firm matches. Clone sizes are given selectively: once, few, many, or a class where the clone is expanded.

v_gene,abundance,d_gene,j_gene,CDR3aa,CDR3nt
TRBV11-2,-,-,TRBJ2-3,CASSLDLGDTQYF,TGTGCCAGCAGCTTAGATCTGGGGGATACGCAGTATTTT
TRBV7-3,-,TRBD2,TRBJ2-1,CASSDTAGGMNEQFF,TGTGCCAGCAGCGACACAGCGGGGGGAATGAATGAGCAGTTCTTC
TRBV2,-,-,TRBJ1-2,CASSGRLRGYGYTF,TGTGCCAGCAGTGGTAGATTACGGGGGTATGGCTACACCTTC
TRBV7-3,-,TRBD1,TRBJ2-1,CASSFLGQGINEQFF,TGTGCCAGCAGCTTCCTGGGACAGGGGATAAATGAGCAGTTCTTC
TRBV29-1,-,-,TRBJ1-4,CSVEGNNEKLFF,TGCAGCGTTGAAGGGAACAATGAAAAACTGTTTTTT
TRBV28,-,TRBD2,TRBJ2-5,CASSTAAVAGGRGETQYF,TGTGCCAGCAGTACCGCAGCCGTAGCGGGAGGCCGGGGGGAGACCCAGTACTTC
TRBV10-3,-,TRBD2,TRBJ2-7,CAISELGGPNYEQYF,TGTGCCATCAGTGAGTTGGGAGGGCCGAACTACGAGCAGTACTTC
TRBV5-1,-,TRBD1,TRBJ2-5,CASSLGTALQETQYF,TGCGCCAGCAGCCTTGGGACAGCCCTCCAAGAGACCCAGTACTTC
TRBV7-2,-,-,TRBJ1-3,CASSPGAGAGSGNTIYF,TGTGCCAGCAGCCCCGGGGCAGGGGCGGGGTCTGGAAACACCATATATTTT
TRBV7-9,-,-,TRBJ1-2,CASSFSTNYGYTF,TGTGCCAGCAGCTTCTCCACTAACTATGGCTACACCTTC
TRBV7-2,once,-,TRBJ1-3,CASSLEGGNTIYF,TGTGCCAGCAGCTTAGAGGGAGGAAACACCATATATTTT
TRBV4-3,-,TRBD2,TRBJ2-7,CASSQVGGGTYEQYF,TGCGCCAGCAGCCAAGTCGGGGGGGGAACCTACGAGCAGTACTTC
TRBV9,many,TRBD1,TRBJ1-2,CASSVSVTGGEDGYTF,TGTGCCAGCAGCGTATCTGTAACAGGGGGCGAGGATGGCTACACCTTC
TRBV6-1,-,-,TRBJ1-1,CASSEGRSTEAFF,TGTGCCAGCAGTGAAGGCAGGAGCACTGAAGCTTTCTTT
TRBV5-1,-,-,TRBJ1-3,CASSWEAASSGNTIYF,TGCGCCAGCAGCTGGGAGGCGGCCAGCTCTGGAAACACCATATATTTT
TRBV18,-,TRBD1,TRBJ2-1,CASSPRGQNSQGFF,TGTGCCAGCTCCCCCCGGGGACAGAATTCACAAGGGTTCTTC
TRBV6-5,-,TRBD2,TRBJ2-5,CASSSGTSGRQETQYF,TGTGCCAGCAGTTCGGGGACTAGCGGGAGACAAGAGACCCAGTACTTC
TRBV7-2,-,TRBD1,TRBJ1-6,CASSLTGGDSPLHF,TGTGCCAGCAGCTTAACAGGGGGCGATTCACCCCTCCACTTT
TRBV28,-,TRBD2,TRBJ2-1,CASSLSGVRSYNEQFF,TGTGCCAGCAGCCTTAGCGGGGTAAGATCCTACAATGAGCAGTTCTTC
TRBV11-2,-,-,TRBJ1-1,CASSPYSEAFF,TGTGCCAGCAGCCCCTACTCTGAAGCTTTCTTT
TRBV5-4,-,-,TRBJ2-7,CASSLAGARDEQYF,TGTGCCAGCAGCTTGGCGGGGGCGCGGGACGAGCAGTACTTC
TRBV21-1,-,-,TRBJ2-7,CASIPRHLYYEQYF,TGTGCCAGCATCCCCAGACACCTCTACTACGAGCAGTACTTC
TRBV15,-,-,TRBJ2-1,CATSPGSSHEQFF,TGTGCCACCAGCCCCGGGAGCTCCCATGAGCAGTTCTTC
TRBV28,-,-,TRBJ1-4,CASSRRGTTNEKLFF,TGTGCCAGCAGCCGCAGGGGTACAACTAATGAAAAACTGTTTTTT
TRBV7-9,-,-,TRBJ2-7,CASSIGSSYEQYF,TGTGCCAGCAGCATAGGCAGCTCCTACGAGCAGTACTTC
TRBV5-1,-,-,TRBJ2-3,CASSPGSTDTQYF,TGCGCCAGCAGCCCTGGGAGCACAGATACGCAGTATTTT
TRBV19,-,-,TRBJ1-4,CASSPRSFFTEKLFF,TGTGCCAGTAGTCCCCGGAGCTTCTTCACTGAAAAACTGTTTTTT
TRBV5-1,-,-,TRBJ2-5,CASSLGSVQETQYF,TGCGCCAGCAGCTTGGGGTCAGTTCAAGAGACCCAGTACTTC
TRBV27,-,TRBD1,TRBJ2-5,CASSPGQIQETQYF,TGTGCCAGCAGTCCGGGACAGATACAAGAGACCCAGTACTTC
TRBV6-1,-,TRBD1,TRBJ2-7,CASSAYHRGDYEQYF,TGTGCCAGCAGTGCCTACCACAGGGGGGACTACGAGCAGTACTTC
TRBV9,-,TRBD1,TRBJ2-7,CASSVAGQGDEQYF,TGTGCCAGCAGCGTAGCTGGACAGGGAGACGAGCAGTACTTC
TRBV9,once,TRBD2,TRBJ2-3,CASSRLAGTSTDTQYF,TGTGCCAGCAGCCGATTAGCGGGAACTAGCACAGATACGCAGTATTTT
TRBV11-3,many,TRBD2,TRBJ2-1,CASSLTGLTGGPGDEQFF,TGTGCCAGCAGCTTAACAGGGTTAACGGGAGGGCCTGGAGATGAGCAGTTCTTC
TRBV27,-,-,TRBJ2-3,CASSPTPSNTDTQYF,TGTGCCAGCAGTCCTACCCCGTCCAACACAGATACGCAGTATTTT
TRBV28,-,-,TRBJ1-6,CASSTLGGVRAPLHF,TGTGCCAGCAGTACTTTGGGGGGGGTGAGGGCACCCCTCCACTTT
TRBV7-9,-,-,TRBJ1-1,CASSPDLMAFF,TGTGCCAGCAGTCCGGACCTCATGGCTTTCTTT
TRBV12-5,few,TRBD1,TRBJ1-2,CASGLGTGGVYGYTF,TGTGCTAGTGGCCTAGGGACAGGGGGTGTCTATGGCTACACCTTC
TRBV30,-,-,TRBJ1-5,CASEQGLGQPQHF,TGTGCCTCCGAGCAGGGTCTGGGTCAGCCCCAGCATTTT
TRBV19,few,-,TRBJ2-2,CASSIYTGELFF,TGTGCCAGTAGTATATACACCGGGGAGCTGTTTTTT
TRBV11-3,few,-,TRBJ2-5,CATQDSRGNETQYF,TGTGCCACCCAGGACAGTCGGGGGAACGAGACCCAGTACTTC
TRBV18,-,TRBD1,TRBJ2-1,CASSPPDRGAYNEQFF,TGTGCCAGCTCACCACCGGACAGGGGGGCCTACAATGAGCAGTTCTTC
TRBV18,-,TRBD1,TRBJ1-1,CASSPQGARTEAFF,TGTGCCAGCTCACCCCAGGGGGCGAGGACTGAAGCTTTCTTT
TRBV4-2,-,TRBD1,TRBJ2-1,CASSQEPGTAYNEQFF,TGTGCCAGCAGCCAAGAGCCTGGGACAGCCTACAATGAGCAGTTCTTC
TRBV7-2,-,-,TRBJ1-2,CASSLAGSGEEGYTF,TGTGCCAGCAGCTTAGCAGGTTCCGGGGAGGAGGGGTACACCTTC
TRBV5-1,many,-,TRBJ2-5,CASSYKPRGETQYF,TGCGCCAGCAGTTATAAACCCCGTGGGGAGACCCAGTACTTC
TRBV9,-,-,TRBJ2-2,CASSVDTEPGELFF,TGTGCCAGCAGCGTAGACACGGAGCCCGGGGAGCTGTTTTTT
TRBV5-1,-,-,TRBJ2-7,CASSSRQSPYEQYF,TGCGCCAGCAGCTCCCGACAGTCTCCCTACGAGCAGTACTTC
TRBV9,-,TRBD1,TRBJ1-2,CASSVGLHDRGVATF,TGTGCCAGCAGCGTAGGACTACATGACAGGGGAGTTGCGACCTTC
TRBV9,-,-,TRBJ2-7,CASSVDLGQREQYF,TGTGCCAGCAGCGTAGACTTGGGACAACGCGAGCAGTACTTC
TRBV28,-,-,TRBJ1-2,CASSLGSPDYGYTF,TGTGCCAGCAGTTTGGGCTCTCCCGACTATGGCTACACCTTC
TRBV11-2,-,TRBD1,TRBJ2-3,CASSLSLYRGHTDTQYF,TGTGCCAGCAGCTTATCCCTTTACAGGGGACACACAGATACGCAGTATTTT
TRBV4-3,-,-,TRBJ1-1,CASSQDGTVGAFF,TGCGCCAGCAGCCAAGATGGGACCGTAGGAGCTTTCTTT
TRBV5-4,-,TRBD2,TRBJ2-7,CASSPFAGTSGRAVIRQYF,TGTGCCAGCAGCCCCTTTGCCGGGACTAGCGGGAGGGCCGTTATACGGCAGTACTTC
TRBV28,-,-,TRBJ1-2,CASSSTSGRGYTF,TGTGCCAGCAGCTCTACATCAGGTCGCGGCTACACCTTC
TRBV19,few,TRBD1,TRBJ2-7,CASSWDRTSYEQYF,TGTGCCAGTAGTTGGGACAGAACTTCCTACGAGCAGTACTTC
TRBV6-5,-,-,TRBJ1-5,CASSTGLFNQPQHF,TGTGCCAGCAGTACGGGACTCTTCAATCAGCCCCAGCATTTT
TRBV6-1,many,-,TRBJ1-5,CASSYNQAQPQHF,TGTGCCAGCAGTTATAATCAGGCACAGCCCCAGCATTTT
TRBV28,-,TRBD1,TRBJ1-2,CASSSGQRYYGYTF,TGTGCCAGCAGTTCGGGACAGAGATACTATGGCTACACCTTC